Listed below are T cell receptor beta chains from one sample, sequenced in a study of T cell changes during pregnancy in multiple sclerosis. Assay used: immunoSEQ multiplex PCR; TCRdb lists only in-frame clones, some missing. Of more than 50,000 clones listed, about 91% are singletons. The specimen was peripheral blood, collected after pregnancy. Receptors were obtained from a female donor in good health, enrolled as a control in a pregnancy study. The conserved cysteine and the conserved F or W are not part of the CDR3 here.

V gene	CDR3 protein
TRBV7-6	ASTRRDRGSNTEAF
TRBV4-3	ASSQSSGRPPGETQY
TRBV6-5	ASSWRGTYEQY
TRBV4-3	ASSQEGLVWGGGEQF
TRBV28	ASRHTPGAHSYNSPLH
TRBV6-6	ASSYPADRVGSPLH
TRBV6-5	ASSYGWAFGNTIY
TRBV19	ASSIYGRDTEAF
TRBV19	ASSFRDPGELF
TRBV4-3	ASSQVVSYGYT
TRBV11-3	ASSLSGAGSYEQY
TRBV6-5	ASSYSRQDTGELF
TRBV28	ASSSGAEGYT
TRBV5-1	TSSSKQGSPLH
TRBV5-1	ASYYQGPQETQY
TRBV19	ASSTGGVYTGELF
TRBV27	ASSTFGNTEAF
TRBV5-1	ASSLEGGYNEQF
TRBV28	ASSWGREIDEQY
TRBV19	ASSILRGGMNYGYT
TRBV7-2	ASSLGPGYEQY
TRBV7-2	ASSLFSTGEADTQY
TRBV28	ASTTPPSRGFLNEQF
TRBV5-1	ASSLGTGTYRETQY
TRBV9	ASSLTVSSYNSPLH
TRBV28	ASSLAGTDTQY